This passage covers 30 T cell receptor beta chains from one sample sequenced in a study of T cell changes during pregnancy in multiple sclerosis. This table comes from immunoSEQ multiplex PCR, and its TCRdb copy is limited to in-frame clones, with some not included. The table records roughly 60,000 clones, 90% to 95% of them present only once. Sequenced here: CD4+ T cells from peripheral blood mononuclear cells, sampled in the first trimester of pregnancy. These receptors were taken from a female donor with multiple sclerosis, enrolled in a pregnancy study.

The gene calls are TRBV9 and TRBJ2-1; the match to TRBD2 covers 9 bases. In germline, CDR1 is SGDLS, CDR2 YYNGEE. The CDR3 totals 15 residues. The V gene end was trimmed by 0 bases and the J gene end by 4 bases; junction bases not matched to a gene: 2. The CDR3 DNA follows: TGTGCCAGCAGCGTAGGAGCGGGGGGATACAATGAGCAGTTCTTC. This translates into CASSVGAGGYNEQFF.

This clone was seen more than once but under ten times. J is TRBJ1-1 and V is TRBV12-5; D not certain. The germline CDR1 and CDR2 sequences are LGHNT and FRNRAP. There are 12 residues in the CDR3. Trimming cost V 1 base and J 5 bases, with 5 bases left between them. The CDR3 here is CASGLAGTEAFF. In DNA, the CDR3 is TGTGCTAGTGGTTTGGCGGGGACTGAAGCTTTCTTT. Filled out from reference TRBV12-5 and TRBJ1-1, the complete variable domain reads DARVTQTPRHKVTEMGQEVTMRCQPILGHNTVFWYRQTMMQGLELLAYFRNRAPLDDSGMPKDRFSAEMPDATLATLKIQPSEPRDSAVYFCASGLAGTEAFFGQGTRLTVV.

This rearrangement joins TRBV10-3 to TRBJ2-3; 11 nucleotides agree with TRBD1. The CDR3 runs 15 residues. V shed 4 bases and J 3 bases; nucleotides not matched to a gene: 3. Germline values: CDR1 ENHRY, CDR2 SYGVKD. The CDR3 region has the DNA TGTGCCATCAGTGGGGACAGGGGGTTTACAGATACGCAGTATTTT. Its translation is CAISGDRGFTDTQYF.

The J gene is TRBJ2-6, the V gene TRBV19; 8 nucleotides align to TRBD1. V shed 5 bases, J shed 1 base, and the junction held 1 base outside the gene matches. Germline values: CDR1 LNHDA, CDR2 SQIVND (reference sequence). The CDR3 extends over 15 amino acids. The CDR3 sequence is CASSRQGSGANVLTF. DNA for the CDR3: TGTGCCAGTAGTCGACAGGGGTCTGGGGCCAACGTCCTGACTTTC.

The chain recombines TRBV9 with TRBJ2-1; TRBD2 matches 8 bases. CDR1 is SGDLS and CDR2 is YYNGEE in the germline V gene. The length of the CDR3 is 16 residues. Trimming at V came to 0 bases and at J to 8 bases, leaving 10 bases not matched to a gene. The CDR3 reads CASSVGAREGWYEQFF. DNA for the CDR3: TGTGCCAGCAGCGTAGGGGCCCGGGAGGGGTGGTATGAGCAGTTCTTC.

The rearrangement uses TRBV29-1 and TRBJ1-5, with D perhaps TRBD1 (5 bases). Trimming cost V 4 bases and J 4 bases, with 8 bases left between them. The CDR3 totals 12 residues. The V gene's germline CDR1 is SQVTM and CDR2 ANQGSEA. CDR3 amino acids: CSVVTANQPQHF. In DNA, the CDR3 is TGCAGCGTTGTGACAGCTAATCAGCCCCAGCATTTT.

The V and J genes are TRBV5-1 and TRBJ2-7; D ambiguous. The CDR3 covers 14 residues. The germline V and J ends were trimmed by 2 bases and 6 bases, with 15 bases remaining between them. Germline V lookup: CDR1 SGHRS, CDR2 YFSETQ. The CDR3 is CASSLNSVVVEQYF. DNA for the CDR3: TGCGCCAGCAGCTTAAATTCAGTGGTCGTCGAGCAGTACTTC.

This clone appeared a single time. The rearrangement links TRBV6-6 to TRBJ1-4; no clear D. Germline lookup yields CDR1 MNHNY and CDR2 SVGAGI (reference sequence). V gave up 5 bases and J gave up 8 bases, with 21 bases separating them. This CDR3 spans 16 amino acids. The CDR3 reads CASSTLRGKIGEKLFF. The CDR3 DNA follows: TGTGCCAGCAGTACCCTGCGAGGGAAGATAGGCGAAAAACTGTTTTTT.

The chain is built from TRBV5-6 and TRBJ1-1, with D uncertain. Germline values: CDR1 SGHDT, CDR2 YYEEEE. This CDR3 region has 13 residues. The V end lost 5 bases, the J end lost 3 bases, and 11 bases lay between the germline ends. The CDR3 region has the DNA TGTGCCAGCAGGCCCGGTTTGTACACTGAAGCTTTCTTT. Amino acids: CASRPGLYTEAFF. Looking up the rest from reference TRBV5-6 and TRBJ1-1 gives the full variable domain: DAGVTQSPTHLIKTRGQQVTLRCSPKSGHDTVSWYQQALGQGPQFIFQYYEEEERQRGNFPDRFSGHQFPNYSSELNVNALLLGDSALYLCASRPGLYTEAFFGQGTRLTVV.

This clone was detected only a few times. The chain employs TRBV2 and TRBJ1-2; 7 bases align to TRBD1. Germline CDR1 reads SNHLY; CDR2 reads FYNNEI. The CDR3 consists of 14 residues. V dropped 3 bases and J dropped 1; count of bases not matched to a gene: 2. The DNA of the CDR3 is TGTGCCAGCAGTGAGCGACAGGGTAACTATGGCTACACCTTC. It codes for CASSERQGNYGYTF.

This clone was seen a handful of times. The chain employs TRBV25-1 and TRBJ2-5, with 8 nucleotides matching TRBD2. CDR1 is MGHDK and CDR2 is SYGVNS in the germline V gene. This CDR3 is built from 15 residues. The V segment lost 6 bases and the J segment 5 bases; nucleotides outside the gene matches: 11. This chain's CDR3 is CASSPGTRGTETQYF. In DNA, the CDR3 is TGTGCCAGCAGCCCCGGGACTAGAGGGACGGAGACCCAGTACTTC.

This chain links TRBV29-1 with TRBJ1-2; 9 nucleotides line up with TRBD1. Germline assignment: CDR1 SQVTM and CDR2 ANQGSEA. This CDR3 is built from 13 residues. V dropped 1 base and J dropped 7; count of bases not matched to a gene: 4. DNA of the CDR3: TGCAGCGTTGAAGGGACAGGGGAGTTTGGCTACACCTTC. Protein product: CSVEGTGEFGYTF. Together with reference TRBV29-1 and TRBJ1-2, the CDR3 gives the full variable domain: SAVISQKPSRDICQRGTSLTIQCQVDSQVTMMFWYRQQPGQSLTLIATANQGSEATYESGFVIDKFPISRPNLTFSTLTVSNMSPEDSSIYLCSVEGTGEFGYTFGSGTRLTVV.

In nucleotides, the CDR3 is TGTGCCAGCAGCTTGGCCGAAACTAGCGGGGGGTGGGAGACCCAGTACTTC. Translating it yields CASSLAETSGGWETQYF. This chain links TRBV5-4 with TRBJ2-5; 12 bases are shared with TRBD2. With 0 bases clipped from V and 5 bases from J, the junction kept 8 bases outside the gene matches. The CDR3 is made up of 17 amino acids. Germline CDR1 is SGHNT and CDR2 is YYREEE (reference sequence).

The chain couples TRBV2 to TRBJ1-5; TRBD1 might be the D (6 bases). V lost 5 bases and J lost 0, with 14 bases in between. The CDR3 is 16 residues long. Germline V gene sequence: CDR1 SNHLY, CDR2 FYNNEI. CDR3 sequence (DNA): TGTGCCAGCAGTCCAGACAGGTCTCATAGCAATCAGCCCCAGCATTTT. Translation: CASSPDRSHSNQPQHF. The entire variable domain, with the rest obtained from reference TRBV2 and TRBJ1-5, is as follows: EPEVTQTPSHQVTQMGQEVILRCVPISNHLYFYWYRQILGQKVEFLVSFYNNEISEKSEIFDDQFSVERPDGSNFTLKIRSTKLEDSAMYFCASSPDRSHSNQPQHFGDGTRLSIL.

This chain joins TRBV30 and TRBJ1-2, with D uncertain. Germline V gene data show CDR1 as GTSNPN and CDR2 as SVGIG (reference sequence). Trimming shortened V by 1 base and J by 2 bases, and 11 bases separated the two germline ends. The CDR3 has 14 residues. The CDR3 nucleotides are TGTGCCTGGAGTGGGAGGCTTACCAACTATGGCTACACCTTC. This sequence encodes CAWSGRLTNYGYTF.

The chain uses TRBV9 and TRBJ2-6, with D tentatively TRBD2 (6 bases). Between the trimmed V and J ends, which lost 0 bases and 1 base, there was a span of 32 bases. CDR3 size: 24 residues. Germline V gene sequence: CDR1 SGDLS, CDR2 YYNGEE. CDR3 loop: CASSVVLTGGVGGGGLSGANVLTF. The DNA for the CDR3 is TGTGCCAGCAGCGTAGTTTTGACCGGTGGCGTGGGGGGTGGGGGTTTATCTGGGGCCAACGTCCTGACTTTC.

The CDR3 DNA follows: TGTGCCAGTAGTATAAAAGCGGGGGGGCGAGATACGCAGTATTTT. As protein: CASSIKAGGRDTQYF. The chain has TRBV19 and TRBJ2-3, with 10 bases that match TRBD2. V shed 2 bases and J 5 bases; nucleotides not matched to a gene: 4. The CDR3 sequence is 15 residues long. CDR1 is LNHDA, CDR2 SQIVND, per germline (reference sequence).

The chain is built from TRBV7-2 and TRBJ2-3; 7 positions agree with TRBD2. Germline lookup yields CDR1 SGHTA and CDR2 FQGNSA. V was pared by 1 base and J by 0 bases, with 4 bases of the junction left unmatched. The CDR3 totals 16 residues. The CDR3 spells CASSLGRAGSTDTQYF. DNA for the CDR3: TGTGCCAGCAGCTTAGGTAGAGCGGGGAGCACAGATACGCAGTATTTT.

V is TRBV4-3 and J is TRBJ2-3; 9 nucleotides align to TRBD1. There are 16 residues in the CDR3. CDR1 is LGHNA, CDR2 YSLEER, per germline. The V and J ends lost 4 bases and 3 bases, in that order; junction bases with no gene match: 8. The CDR3 loop is CASSRQGQGVTDTQYF. Written as DNA, the CDR3 is TGCGCCAGCAGCCGACAGGGACAGGGAGTGACAGATACGCAGTATTTT.

The J gene is TRBJ1-2, the V gene TRBV4-3, with D tentatively TRBD1 (5 bases). CDR1 and CDR2 (germline): LGHNA, YSLEER. The CDR3 sequence is 15 residues long. V gave up 0 bases and J gave up 8 bases, with 16 bases separating them. CDR3 sequence (DNA): TGCGCCAGCAGCCAAGAACTCCAGGGCGGCGGCGGCTACACCTTC. Protein sequence: CASSQELQGGGGYTF.

This clone was picked up one time. J is TRBJ2-3 and V is TRBV6-5; possible D gene TRBD1, 6 bases. Germline CDR1 is MNHEY and CDR2 is SVGAGI. The CDR3 has 15 residues. The germline V and J ends were trimmed by 5 bases and 2 bases, with 14 bases remaining between them. CDR3 sequence: CASSPSWTVTDTQYF. The DNA of the CDR3 is TGTGCCAGCAGTCCTAGTTGGACAGTCACAGATACGCAGTATTTT.

The V call is TRBV18, the J call TRBJ1-1, with 8 positions matching TRBD1. The V and J ends lost 2 bases and 0 bases, in that order; junction bases with no gene match: 2. Germline assignment: CDR1 KGHSH and CDR2 LQKENI. The length of the CDR3 is 15 residues. The CDR3 sequence is CASSPGTGMNTEAFF. The CDR3 DNA follows: TGTGCCAGCTCACCAGGGACAGGCATGAACACTGAAGCTTTCTTT.

V usage is TRBV5-1 and J usage is TRBJ1-1; weak D call: TRBD1 (5 bases). Germline V gene data show CDR1 as SGHRS and CDR2 as YFSETQ. Trimming took 0 bases from V and 4 from J, leaving 7 bases between them. The CDR3 covers 13 residues. In DNA, the CDR3 is TGCGCCAGCAGCTTGGGACAGCCCACTGAAGCTTTCTTT. Translation gives CASSLGQPTEAFF.

This clone has just one count. This chain connects TRBV19 to TRBJ2-1; tentatively, D is TRBD1 (6 bases). This CDR3 has 15 amino acids. In germline, CDR1 is LNHDA, CDR2 SQIVND (reference sequence). The V end lost 3 bases, the J end lost 5 bases, and 14 bases lay between the germline ends. DNA of the CDR3: TGTGCCAGTAGTATGGGGGCGAGGGTCAACAATGAGCAGTTCTTC. The encoded protein is CASSMGARVNNEQFF.

V gene TRBV6-1 combines with J gene TRBJ1-6, with unresolved D. V lost 3 bases and J 3 bases, leaving 9 bases between the germline ends. Germline loops: CDR1 MNHNS, CDR2 SASEGT. The CDR3 loop spans 15 amino acids. The CDR3 protein is CASSEGQIYNSPLHF. CDR3 bases: TGTGCCAGCAGTGAGGGCCAAATCTATAATTCACCCCTCCACTTT.

V is TRBV7-9 and J is TRBJ1-5; D call uncertain. The CDR3 is 16 amino acids. Germline CDR1 SEHNR, CDR2 FQNEAQ (reference sequence). Trimming took 4 bases from V and 2 from J, leaving 15 bases between them. CDR3 nucleotides: TGTGCCAGCAGCTATTCGGGATCCTGGGGCAATCAGCCCCAGCATTTT. It encodes CASSYSGSWGNQPQHF.

The chain carries TRBV4-2 and TRBJ1-3, with a tentative D call TRBD1 (6 bases). CDR3 length: 13 amino acids. CDR1 and CDR2 from the germline V gene are LGHNA and YNFKEQ. Trimming shortened V by 5 bases and J by 4 bases, and 9 bases separated the two germline ends. This CDR3 is CASSSRGGNTIYF. In DNA form, the CDR3 reads TGTGCCAGCAGCTCCAGGGGAGGAAACACCATATATTTT.

The rearrangement uses TRBV4-2 and TRBJ2-2, with a possible D match to TRBD1 (6 bases). The CDR3 runs 15 residues. Per germline, CDR1 LGHNA and CDR2 YNFKEQ. Trimming removed 1 base from V and 7 bases from J, with 13 bases in between. The DNA for the CDR3 is TGTGCCAGCAGCCAAGGGGCAGGGGCCAGCGGGGAGCTGTTTTTT. Protein: CASSQGAGASGELFF.

CDR3 protein: CASSLSHPLWDSGTYEQYF. CDR3 DNA sequence: TGTGCCAGCAGCCTATCCCACCCCCTCTGGGACAGCGGAACCTACGAGCAGTACTTC. This chain joins TRBV7-6 and TRBJ2-7, with 7 bases that match TRBD1. Germline CDR1 reads SGHVS; CDR2 reads FNYEAQ. The CDR3 totals 19 residues. V trimming: 5 bases; J trimming: 2 bases; junction bases outside the gene matches: 21.

This chain links TRBV5-1 with TRBJ2-5, with 12 bases matching TRBD2. Germline loops: CDR1 SGHRS, CDR2 YFSETQ. Unmatched junction bases numbered 12, after V lost 4 bases and J lost 5 bases. This CDR3 spans 17 amino acids. This CDR3 reads CASSPGLAGPRGETQYF. The DNA for the CDR3 is TGCGCCAGCAGCCCCGGACTAGCGGGACCCCGGGGGGAGACCCAGTACTTC.